Shown below are 13 T cell receptor beta chains from a single sample sequenced in a study of blood T cell repertoires in COVID-19. The table came from immunoSEQ multiplex PCR; TCRdb's copy has only in-frame clones and leaves some out. This sample has some 130,000 clones, with about 80% found just once. The specimen was peripheral blood. All receptors derive from an elderly woman with acute or convalescent COVID-19.

The gene calls are TRBV6-6 and TRBJ1-4, with D possibly matching TRBD1 (6 bases). Germline CDR1 MNHNY, CDR2 SVGAGI (reference sequence). Trimming stripped 4 bases from V and 8 bases from J, with 11 bases between. CDR3 size: 13 residues. The CDR3 is CASSSTGGEKLFF. CDR3 sequence (DNA): TGTGCCAGCAGTTCGACAGGTGGCGAAAAACTGTTTTTT.

J is TRBJ2-3 and V is TRBV4-3, with 9 bases lining up with TRBD2. The CDR3 consists of 15 residues. V shed 4 bases, J shed 2 bases, and the junction held 4 bases outside the gene matches. CDR1 is LGHNA and CDR2 is YSLEER in the germline V gene. The CDR3 spells CASSPTSGDTDTQYF. The CDR3 region has the DNA TGCGCCAGCAGCCCGACTAGCGGAGACACAGATACGCAGTATTTT.

This chain connects TRBV7-9 to TRBJ1-6; D is possibly TRBD1 (5 bases). The CDR3 loop spans 15 amino acids. The V and J ends lost 3 bases and 7 bases respectively, with 13 bases between them. Germline CDR1 reads SEHNR; CDR2 reads FQNEAQ (reference sequence). As DNA, the CDR3 is TGTGCCAGCAGCTTGGGGCAGGGTGGAAATTCACCCCTCCACTTT. It translates to CASSLGQGGNSPLHF.

V gene TRBV12-3 or TRBV12-4 combines with J gene TRBJ1-1; unclear D gene. Trimming removed 4 bases from V and 5 bases from J, with 8 bases in between. The CDR3 sequence is 12 residues long. As DNA, the CDR3 is TGTGCCAGCAGTTACGGGGAGACTGAAGCTTTCTTT. Amino acid sequence: CASSYGETEAFF.

In its sample, this clone was seen once. The genes are TRBV6-2 or TRBV6-3 and TRBJ2-5, with 15 nucleotides matching TRBD2. V dropped 6 bases and J dropped 5; count of bases not matched to a gene: 13. CDR1 is MNHEY and CDR2 is SVGEGT in the germline V gene. CDR3 length: 18 residues. CDR3 in amino acids: CASSPGLAGGGSWETQYF. The CDR3 region has the DNA TGTGCCAGCAGCCCCGGACTAGCGGGAGGGGGCTCGTGGGAGACCCAGTACTTC.

The chain couples TRBV6-6 to TRBJ1-4; D unresolved. The V end was cut by 4 bases, the J end by 4 bases, with 10 bases between. Germline values: CDR1 MNHNY, CDR2 SVGAGI (reference sequence). This CDR3 is built from 14 residues. CDR3 region: CASSFYGVNEKLFF. The DNA of the CDR3 is TGTGCCAGCAGTTTTTACGGAGTTAATGAAAAACTGTTTTTT.

The chain has TRBV30 and TRBJ2-5, with TRBD1 as a possible D gene (6 bases). Germline loops: CDR1 GTSNPN, CDR2 SVGIG (reference sequence). With 1 base removed from V and 3 bases from J, the gap between germline ends came to 6 bases. The CDR3 covers 12 residues. The CDR3 loop is CAWSGTEETQYF. In nucleotides, the CDR3 is TGTGCCTGGAGTGGGACAGAAGAGACCCAGTACTTC.

This chain links TRBV4-3 with TRBJ1-1; TRBD1 matches at 7 bases. Germline CDR1 LGHNA, CDR2 YSLEER. This CDR3 is 16 amino acids long. Losses at the gene ends were 0 bases for V and 1 base for J; bases not matched to a gene: 5. The DNA of the CDR3 is TGCGCCAGCAGCCAAGATCTTAGACAGGGGAACACTGAAGCTTTCTTT. This codes for CASSQDLRQGNTEAFF.

The chain carries TRBV7-3 and TRBJ2-1; TRBD2 matches 12 bases. This CDR3 comprises 16 residues. Germline CDR1 reads SGHTA; CDR2 reads FQGTGA. J was trimmed by 7 bases and V by 5 bases; bases with no gene match: 9. The CDR3 nucleotides read TGTGCCAGCAGCCCTAACCGACTAGCGGGAGTAAATGAGCAGTTCTTC. Protein: CASSPNRLAGVNEQFF.

With respect to this clone: It is unclear where the CDR3 begins or ends on the DNA, so no DNA is shown, and the CDR3 is as TCRdb lists it. The V call is TRBV28, the J call TRBJ2-7; TRBD2, the D gene given by the table, was not confirmed from the DNA. Inclusive of both ends, the CDR3 amounts to 13 amino acids. From germline, CDR1 is MDHEN and CDR2 SYDVKM. This CDR3 is CASSSSVPHEQYF.

This clone was observed a handful of times. This chain links TRBV5-1 with TRBJ2-7; 9 bases match TRBD1. J gave up 4 bases and V 4 bases, and 9 bases lay outside the gene matches. CDR1 is SGHRS and CDR2 is YFSETQ in the germline V gene. This CDR3 is 15 amino acids long. This CDR3 reads CASSHSGGQGYEQYF. In DNA form, the CDR3 reads TGCGCCAGCAGCCACTCAGGGGGACAGGGATACGAGCAGTACTTC.

The genes are TRBV27 and TRBJ1-4; D is ambiguous. CDR1 is MNHEY, CDR2 SMNVEV, per germline (reference sequence). This CDR3 has 15 residues. Deletions cut 1 base from V and 4 bases from J, with 10 bases between. The CDR3 is CASSLLSRNNEKLFF. Written as DNA, the CDR3 is TGTGCCAGCAGTTTATTGTCCAGGAATAATGAAAAACTGTTTTTT.

Of note for this clone: Other DNA sequences in the same sample also yield this CDR3. This rearrangement joins TRBV29-1 to TRBJ2-3, with 7 positions matching TRBD2. Germline CDR1 SQVTM, CDR2 ANQGSEA. This CDR3 contains 14 residues. J lost 3 bases, V lost 1 base, and 4 bases had no gene match. CDR3 coding DNA: TGCAGCGTTGAAGGGAGCGGGGCAACAGATACGCAGTATTTT. As protein: CSVEGSGATDTQYF.